The 12 T cell receptor beta chains below were found in one sample sequenced in a study of OX40 agonist ivuxolimab in advanced cancers. The data were produced by immunoSEQ multiplex PCR, yet TCRdb's version contains in-frame clones alone and is incomplete. The table records under 75,000 clones, 92% of them present only once. Material: CD4+ or CD8+ T cells sorted from blood, obtained in a trial of the OX40 agonist ivuxolimab. The source is an adult with an advanced solid tumor such as melanoma, head and neck, liver or kidney cancer.

This clone has only a few counts. This chain uses TRBV6-1 with TRBJ1-6; tentatively, D is TRBD1 (5 bases). Trimming shortened V by 3 bases and J by 7 bases, and 13 bases separated the two germline ends. CDR3 length equals 15 residues. Germline CDR1 is MNHNS and CDR2 is SASEGT. The CDR3 bases are TGTGCCAGCAGTGACTACAGGAACCCCAATTCACCCCTCCACTTT. This codes for CASSDYRNPNSPLHF.

The chain combines TRBV5-6 with TRBJ1-5; perhaps TRBD1 as D (6 bases). Germline loops: CDR1 SGHDT, CDR2 YYEEEE. The V and J ends lost 1 base and 3 bases respectively, with 11 bases between them. This CDR3 has 15 amino acids. Here the CDR3 DNA reads TGTGCCAGCAGCTTGACAGGGTGGGTCAATCAGCCCCAGCATTTT. This encodes CASSLTGWVNQPQHF.

This rearrangement joins TRBV30 to TRBJ2-3; 7 nucleotides align to TRBD1. Germline assignment: CDR1 GTSNPN and CDR2 SVGIG (reference sequence). The CDR3 is 18 residues long. The V gene end was trimmed by 5 bases and the J gene end by 0 bases; junction bases not matched to a gene: 17. The CDR3 loop reads CAWQGGQAYRGSTDTQYF. The CDR3, as DNA: TGTGCCTGGCAGGGTGGACAGGCCTACAGGGGTAGCACAGATACGCAGTATTTT.

This clone has only one observation. This chain links TRBV6-4 with TRBJ2-1, with TRBD2 matching over 7 bases. The V gene's germline CDR1 is MRHNA and CDR2 SNTAGT. This CDR3 spans 15 amino acids. V lost 2 bases to trimming and J lost 7 bases; unmatched junction nucleotides: 8. CDR3 sequence reads: CASSDGPGGTNEQFF. Here the CDR3 DNA reads TGTGCCAGCAGTGACGGGCCGGGAGGCACGAATGAGCAGTTCTTC.

The V call is TRBV7-6, the J call TRBJ2-3; 10 nucleotides line up with TRBD2. Germline CDR1 SGHVS, CDR2 FNYEAQ. The ends lost 5 bases at V and 2 bases at J; junction bases unmatched: 4. The CDR3 runs 15 residues. CDR3 loop: CASSRTSGSTDTQYF. The CDR3 DNA reads as TGTGCCAGCAGCCGGACTAGCGGATCCACAGATACGCAGTATTTT.

This rearrangement joins TRBV9 to TRBJ1-5; D call uncertain. Germline V lookup: CDR1 SGDLS, CDR2 YYNGEE. Trimming shortened V by 0 bases and J by 0 bases, and 16 bases separated the two germline ends. CDR3 length: 18 residues. CDR3 sequence: CASSVVGRSGHSNQPQHF. The CDR3 nucleotides read TGTGCCAGCAGCGTAGTTGGTAGGTCAGGTCATAGCAATCAGCCCCAGCATTTT.

The V call is TRBV7-6, the J call TRBJ2-7, with D uncertain. From germline, CDR1 is SGHVS and CDR2 FNYEAQ. The CDR3 has 13 amino acids. V lost 5 bases, J lost 1 base, and 9 bases lay in between. CDR3 amino acids: CASSPLQSYEQYF. CDR3 bases: TGTGCCAGCAGCCCTCTACAGTCCTACGAGCAGTACTTC.

The J gene is TRBJ1-2, the V gene TRBV6-1; 9 positions agree with TRBD1. This CDR3 has 14 amino acids. CDR1 is MNHNS, CDR2 SASEGT, per germline. The V gene end was trimmed by 2 bases and the J gene end by 7 bases; junction bases not matched to a gene: 5. The CDR3 region is CASSELQGAGGYTF. The CDR3 nucleotides are TGTGCCAGCAGTGAATTACAGGGGGCGGGTGGCTACACCTTC.

The chain recombines TRBV7-9 with TRBJ1-5; D possibly corresponds to TRBD1 (5 bases). CDR3 length equals 14 residues. Germline loops: CDR1 SEHNR, CDR2 FQNEAQ (reference sequence). Between the trimmed V and J ends, which lost 5 bases and 6 bases, there was a span of 14 bases. CDR3 DNA: TGTGCCAGCAGCATGGGAGGGGCGTTTCAGCCCCAGCATTTT. The encoded protein is CASSMGGAFQPQHF.

This rearrangement joins TRBV27 to TRBJ2-2; a weak D match, TRBD1 (5 bases). The germline V gene has CDR1 MNHEY and CDR2 SMNVEV (reference sequence). The CDR3 extends over 13 amino acids. With 7 bases removed from V and 7 bases from J, the gap between germline ends came to 13 bases. The CDR3 nucleotides read TGTGCCAGCACCGTGACAGTTAGCGGGGAGCTGTTTTTT. It specifies CASTVTVSGELFF.

The chain couples TRBV29-1 to TRBJ1-1; TRBD1 matches 7 bases. CDR3 size: 12 residues. V lost 5 bases to trimming and J lost 10 bases; unmatched junction nucleotides: 10. Per germline, CDR1 SQVTM and CDR2 ANQGSEA. In DNA form, the CDR3 reads TGCAGCGTTCCCAGGGGGGGAGGGAGAGCTTTCTTT. Its protein is CSVPRGGGRAFF.

The chain recombines TRBV5-5 with TRBJ2-7; the D is unclear. The V gene lost 0 bases and the J gene lost 3 bases, with 1 base spanning the gap. CDR1 is SGHKS and CDR2 is YYEKEE in the germline V gene (reference sequence). CDR3 size: 11 residues. CDR3 sequence reads: CASSLGYEQYF. The CDR3 bases are TGTGCCAGCAGCTTGGGCTACGAGCAGTACTTC. The whole variable domain, remainder taken from reference TRBV5-5 and TRBJ2-7, is DAGVTQSPTHLIKTRGQQVTLRCSPISGHKSVSWYQQVLGQGPQFIFQYYEKEERGRGNFPDRFSARQFPNYSSELNVNALLLGDSALYLCASSLGYEQYFGPGTRLTVT.